Listed below are T cell receptor beta chains from one sample, sequenced in a study of T cell repertoires in cytomegalovirus infection. MiXCR, applied by TCRdb to the reads, yields one record per CDR3 protein. In the table there are about 350,000 distinct CDR3 sequences, roughly a third of which are singletons. Antigens of these TCRs are unknown. This specimen consisted of cultured PBMCs, obtained from culture after CMV antigen stimulation. The receptors stem from a human donor in good health (CMV status not recorded). Some clones in this sample may be carry-over from other donors' samples. Each CDR3 is given without its conserved first and last residue. Fields, in order: J gene, V gene, CDR3 length, CDR3 protein.

J: TRBJ1-1; V: TRBV7-4; length: 13; CDR3: ASSLRGTVNTEAF
J: TRBJ2-1; V: TRBV11-2; length: 13; CDR3: ASSQRASHRGEQF
J: TRBJ2-3; V: TRBV7-2; length: 9; CDR3: ASSYTDTQY
J: TRBJ2-1; V: TRBV6-1; length: 10; CDR3: ASRTTYNEQF
J: TRBJ2-1; V: TRBV7-8; length: 12; CDR3: ASSPAGGPYEQF
J: TRBJ2-3; V: TRBV27; length: 14; CDR3: ASSVGVSTSTDTQY
J: TRBJ2-5; V: TRBV10-3; length: 10; CDR3: AIRGEGETQY
J: TRBJ2-5; V: TRBV12-5; length: 9; CDR3: ASGLAETQY
J: TRBJ1-1; V: TRBV20-1; length: 12; CDR3: SARDPTASRGAF
J: TRBJ2-3; V: TRBV19; length: 12; CDR3: ASSTTGNTDTQY
J: TRBJ2-1; V: TRBV7-9; length: 14; CDR3: ASSPGTMGLYNEQF
J: TRBJ2-7; V: TRBV7-3; length: 13; CDR3: ASSLTTGPLREQY
J: TRBJ2-1; V: TRBV20-1; length: 14; CDR3: SVSGRGTSGSNEQF
J: TRBJ1-1; V: TRBV7-4; length: 12; CDR3: ASRTTGINTEAF
J: TRBJ2-5; V: TRBV6-5; length: 15; CDR3: ASSPPYLGTDQETQY
J: TRBJ2-1; V: TRBV4-1; length: 18; CDR3: ASSQGVGLAPSSFYNEQF
J: TRBJ1-2; V: TRBV12-3/TRBV12-4; length: 11; CDR3: ASSPQGLIGYT
J: TRBJ2-3; V: TRBV7-2; length: 11; CDR3: ASSSVGTDTQY
J: TRBJ2-1; V: TRBV4-2; length: 14; CDR3: ASSQGTSQGSNEQF
J: TRBJ2-1; V: TRBV7-2; length: 12; CDR3: ASSLGGGRGGGF
J: TRBJ2-3; V: TRBV7-2; length: 13; CDR3: ASSLVDRLVDTQY
J: TRBJ2-3; V: TRBV5-4; length: 12; CDR3: ASSFEIGADTQY
J: TRBJ2-3; V: TRBV28; length: 11; CDR3: ASRLRTFDTQY
J: TRBJ2-1; V: TRBV6-2/TRBV6-3; length: 10; CDR3: ASSRQLNEQF
J: TRBJ2-5; V: TRBV3-1; length: 12; CDR3: ASSQSGSRETQY
J: TRBJ1-5; V: TRBV6-2/TRBV6-3; length: 13; CDR3: ASSYSGQGNQPQH
J: TRBJ1-5; V: TRBV7-2; length: 13; CDR3: ASSLDRGRNQPQH
J: TRBJ2-7; V: TRBV7-2; length: 11; CDR3: ASSLRRPYEQY
J: TRBJ1-3; V: TRBV28; length: 11; CDR3: AVPYPGGNTIY
J: TRBJ1-2; V: TRBV20-1; length: 10; CDR3: SATGTGYGYT
J: TRBJ2-1; V: TRBV5-4; length: 15; CDR3: ASRHEHLAGKRNEQF
J: TRBJ1-1; V: TRBV7-2; length: 12; CDR3: ASSLTGMNTEAF
J: TRBJ2-7; V: TRBV4-1; length: 13; CDR3: ASSQSRTSGYEQY
J: TRBJ2-2; V: TRBV7-8; length: 15; CDR3: ASSLASWAGAVGELF
J: TRBJ2-3; V: TRBV7-2; length: 14; CDR3: ASSQAGTGPTDTQY
J: TRBJ2-5; V: TRBV28; length: 12; CDR3: ASRDRVGQETQY
J: TRBJ2-7; V: TRBV20-1; length: 18; CDR3: SARETRRISVSGIKYEQY
J: TRBJ2-3; V: TRBV24-1; length: 13; CDR3: ATSDSSRGLDTQY
J: TRBJ2-1; V: TRBV7-3; length: 16; CDR3: ASSPEGRLAGGYNEQF
J: TRBJ2-2; V: TRBV6-5; length: 9; CDR3: ASSQAGELF
J: TRBJ1-1; V: TRBV11-2; length: 13; CDR3: ASSPDRGYDTEAF
J: TRBJ1-6; V: TRBV7-2; length: 12; CDR3: ASSLGDHTSPLD
J: TRBJ1-1; V: TRBV24-1; length: 10; CDR3: ATSDRSGMTF
J: TRBJ2-1; V: TRBV7-9; length: 14; CDR3: ASSFDTGTSYNEQF
J: TRBJ2-2; V: TRBV12-3/TRBV12-4; length: 10; CDR3: ASSSPAGELF
J: TRBJ2-7; V: TRBV4-1; length: 14; CDR3: ASSSHSLRGAYEQY
J: TRBJ1-2; V: TRBV7-2; length: 11; CDR3: ASSLGRERGYT
J: TRBJ2-1; V: TRBV6-1; length: 11; CDR3: ASKLQGGNEQF
J: TRBJ2-1; V: TRBV19; length: 17; CDR3: ASSPRGLAGGGSYNEQF
J: TRBJ1-1; V: TRBV6-2/TRBV6-3; length: 14; CDR3: ASSYSRDRGYTEAF